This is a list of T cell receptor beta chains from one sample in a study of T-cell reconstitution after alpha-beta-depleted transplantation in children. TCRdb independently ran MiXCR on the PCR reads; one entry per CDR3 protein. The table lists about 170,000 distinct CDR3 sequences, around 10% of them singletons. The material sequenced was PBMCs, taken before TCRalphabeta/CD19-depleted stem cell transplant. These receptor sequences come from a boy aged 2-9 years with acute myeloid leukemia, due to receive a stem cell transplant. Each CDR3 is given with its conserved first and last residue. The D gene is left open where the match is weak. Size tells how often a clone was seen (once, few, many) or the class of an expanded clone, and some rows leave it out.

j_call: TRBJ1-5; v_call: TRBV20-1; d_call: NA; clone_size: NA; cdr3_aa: CSARDAGSNQPQHF; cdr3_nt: TGCAGTGCTAGAGATGCCGGTAGCAATCAGCCCCAGCATTTT
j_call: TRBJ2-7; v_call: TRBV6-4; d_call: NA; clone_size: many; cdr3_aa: CAGREQYF; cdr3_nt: TGTGCGGGCCGCGAGCAGTACTTC
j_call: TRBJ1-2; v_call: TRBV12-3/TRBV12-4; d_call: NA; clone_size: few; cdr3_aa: CASSPMGSYGYTF; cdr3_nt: TGTGCCAGCAGTCCGATGGGGAGCTATGGCTACACCTTC
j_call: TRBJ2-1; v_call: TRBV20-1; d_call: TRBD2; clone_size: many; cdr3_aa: CSGWTSDHNEQFF; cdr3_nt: TGCAGTGGCTGGACTAGCGACCACAATGAGCAGTTCTTC
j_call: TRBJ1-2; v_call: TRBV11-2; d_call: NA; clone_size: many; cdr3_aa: CASSLGLGRINYGYTF; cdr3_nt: TGTGCCAGCAGCTTAGGGTTGGGCAGGATAAACTATGGCTACACCTTC
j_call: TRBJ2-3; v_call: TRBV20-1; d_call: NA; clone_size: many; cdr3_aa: CSASPGTDTQYF; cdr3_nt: TGCAGTGCTAGCCCGGGCACAGATACGCAGTATTTT
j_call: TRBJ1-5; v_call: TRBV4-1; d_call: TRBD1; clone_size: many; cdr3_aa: CASSHYRGSNQPQHF; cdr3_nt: TGCGCCAGCAGCCATTACAGGGGTAGCAATCAGCCCCAGCATTTT
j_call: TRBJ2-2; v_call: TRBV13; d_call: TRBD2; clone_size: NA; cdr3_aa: CASSSSRAGGPNTGELFF; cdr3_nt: TGTGCCAGCAGCTCCTCGAGAGCGGGAGGCCCTAACACCGGGGAGCTGTTTTTT
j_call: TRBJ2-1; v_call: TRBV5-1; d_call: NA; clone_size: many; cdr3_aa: CASSLEAGYNEQFF; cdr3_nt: TGCGCCAGCAGCTTGGAGGCAGGGTACAATGAGCAGTTCTTC
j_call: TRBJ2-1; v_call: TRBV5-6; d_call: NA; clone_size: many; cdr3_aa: CASSSASSNEQFF; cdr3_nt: TGTGCCAGCAGCTCGGCTAGTAGCAATGAGCAGTTCTTC
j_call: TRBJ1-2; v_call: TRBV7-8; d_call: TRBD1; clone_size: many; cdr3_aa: CASSGTGTDYPSGYTF; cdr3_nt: TGTGCCAGCAGCGGGACGGGGACAGACTACCCCTCGGGCTACACCTTC
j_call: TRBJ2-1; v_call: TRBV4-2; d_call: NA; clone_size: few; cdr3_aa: CASSQDPTYEQFF; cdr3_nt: TGTGCCAGCAGCCAAGATCCGACCTATGAGCAGTTCTTC
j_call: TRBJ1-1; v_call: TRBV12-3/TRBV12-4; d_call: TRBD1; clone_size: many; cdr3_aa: CASRHQGDTEAFF; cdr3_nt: TGTGCCAGCAGACACCAGGGGGACACTGAAGCTTTCTTT
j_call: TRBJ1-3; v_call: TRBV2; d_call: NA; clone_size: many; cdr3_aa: CASSPFIGQIFGNTIYF; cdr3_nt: TGTGCCAGCAGTCCTTTCATCGGACAGATCTTTGGAAACACCATATATTTT
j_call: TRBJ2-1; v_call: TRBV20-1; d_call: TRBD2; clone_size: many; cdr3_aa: CSAASGGARNEQFF; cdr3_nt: TGCAGTGCTGCTAGCGGGGGGGCCAGGAATGAGCAGTTCTTC